The present T cell receptor beta chain was sequenced within a study of low-dose radiotherapy and immunotherapy resistance in tumors (dated by TCRdb to 2021 to 2024). Some background on the complete study: In Cohort 1, 0.5 Gy per fraction was delivered every 2 weeks, and a total PTV dose of 6.5 Gy was prescribed. Starting on cycle 1 day 1, patients took 300 mg of aspirin by mouth once a day for four cycles. Every two weeks, patients got intravenous cyclophosphamide at 200 mg/m2, given one day ahead of each radiation and immunotherapy administration. Nivolumab was administered intravenously as a 240 mg flat dose every two weeks, and ipilimumab was administered intravenously at 1 mg/kg every six weeks. For Cohort 2, the dose was 1 Gy per fraction given every two weeks, adding up to 13 Gy in total across 26 weeks. Eight patients were included in the translational analysis: three from the first dose cohort and the first five from the second dose cohort. Randomization of trial participants into treatment groups was not performed.

Superscript III and a set of TRAV- and TRBV-specific primers were used to synthesize first-strand cDNA, so that both TCRalpha and TCRbeta chains were covered. An approximately 19-cycle PCR with Phusion amplified the TCRs, pairing a constant-region primer with the adapter that was attached to the V primers. The MessageAmp II aRNA Amplification Kit was used to amplify the isolated mRNA, with in vitro transcription run for 15 to 20 hours at 37 degrees C. The Dynabeads mRNA DIRECT Purification Kit was used to isolate the mRNA for TCR sequencing. Indexed Illumina adapters were added in a second Phusion PCR of 20 to 25 cycles, after which AMPure XP beads were used to purify the products. The authors' pipeline ran thus. Custom Perl scripts pooled TCR sequences encoding the same protein, removed out-of-frame sequences and computed each clonotype's abundance. Any TCR sequence supported by only a single read was excluded from analysis. Among the metrics used to describe the repertoires were Shannon entropy, Gini index, clonality, richness, and the frequency of TCRs shared between repertoires. TCRdb trimmed the raw reads at Q25, called clones with MiXCR and kept productive beta chains. Each entry is one CDR3 protein sequence, shown with its most common DNA and genes. The V and J calls follow TCRdb's processing rather than the paper's. The sample records 10,000 to 15,000 distinct CDR3 sequences, about four fifths of which are singletons. Together, the top ten hold 3.4% of the sample.

Inclusive of the bounding cysteine and phenylalanine, the CDR3 is 14 residues long. The read is trimmed to its CDR3 DNA, 42 bases read in frame from base 1. Reading the germline V gene (reference sequence) gives CDR1 SEHNR and CDR2 FQNEAQ. V has 3 bases trimmed and J has 3 bases trimmed; junction bases matching no gene number 5. The donors took part in RACIN, a single-arm, phase I, dose-escalation trial that combined nivolumab, ipilimumab, aspirin, low-dose cyclophosphamide and low-dose radiotherapy. Patients with advanced, TIL-negative solid tumors were considered eligible. Regarding this clonotype: Its antigen target is currently unknown. The record has no base qualities; no much larger clone is one base away.

The rearranged segments are TRBV7-9 and TRBJ2-7, and 7 junction bases match TRBD2. This TCR was sampled from a human donor with advanced metastatic prostate, ovarian, gallbladder or colorectal cancer (not recorded which). This table probably holds off-target reads from a library built for another chain. For the CDR3, the sequence is CASSLAAGNYEQYF. The sequence in DNA is TGTGCCAGCAGCTTGGCAGCGGGGAACTACGAGCAGTACTTC. The CDR3, completed at both ends by the reference TRBV7-9 and TRBJ2-7 genes, gives the full variable domain DTGVSQNPRHKITKRGQNVTFRCDPISEHNRLYWYRQTLGQGPEFLTYFQNEAQLEKSRLLSDRFSAERPKGSFSTLEIQRTEQGDSAMYLCASSLAAGNYEQYFGPGTRLTVT.